One and the same sample provided the 17 T cell receptor beta chains below, sequenced in a study of T cells in tuberculosis. Repertoires were generated with immunoSEQ multiplex PCR, while TCRdb's copy carries only in-frame clones and drops some. The sample lists 28,000 or so clones; 90% were seen once. The material sequenced was PBMCs. The receptors here all came from a donor aged 5 to 30 with latent tuberculosis or without tuberculosis infection.

Remarks on this clone: A read error may produce the germline difference seen at one junction end. The chain is built from TRBV4-3 and TRBJ2-2; D perhaps matches TRBD2 (5 bases). The CDR3 extends over 16 amino acids. Germline values: CDR1 LGHNA, CDR2 YSLEER. CDR3 region: CVSSPSAAGGTGELFF. CDR3 DNA: TGCGTCAGCAGCCCCTCGGCCGCCGGAGGTACCGGGGAGCTGTTTTTT.

As DNA, the CDR3 is TGTGCCAGCAGTCCGTGGACAGGGACTCAGCCCCAGCATTTT. Translation: CASSPWTGTQPQHF. The chain recombines TRBV6-5 with TRBJ1-5; 8 bases are shared with TRBD1. Germline assignment: CDR1 MNHEY and CDR2 SVGAGI. J gave up 6 bases and V 5 bases, and 6 bases lay outside the gene matches. The CDR3 has 14 amino acids.

The chain couples TRBV29-1 to TRBJ1-1, with TRBD1 matching over 8 bases. Germline V gene sequence: CDR1 SQVTM, CDR2 ANQGSEA. CDR3 length equals 14 residues. V dropped 3 bases and J dropped 3; count of bases not matched to a gene: 6. The CDR3: CSVDLDRVYTEAFF. CDR3 nucleotides: TGCAGCGTTGATTTGGACAGGGTTTACACTGAAGCTTTCTTT. Variable domain in full (rest from reference TRBV29-1 and TRBJ1-1): SAVISQKPSRDICQRGTSLTIQCQVDSQVTMMFWYRQQPGQSLTLIATANQGSEATYESGFVIDKFPISRPNLTFSTLTVSNMSPEDSSIYLCSVDLDRVYTEAFFGQGTRLTVV.

The chain recombines TRBV5-1 with TRBJ1-1, with TRBD1 matching 9 bases. Germline V gene lookup returns CDR1 SGHRS and CDR2 YFSETQ. The CDR3 spans 13 residues. The V and J ends lost 0 bases and 9 bases, in that order; junction bases with no gene match: 3. In DNA, the CDR3 is TGCGCCAGCAGCTTGGGTGACAGGGGGAAAGCTTTCTTT. Its protein is CASSLGDRGKAFF. Full variable domain (missing parts from reference TRBV5-1 and TRBJ1-1): KAGVTQTPRYLIKTRGQQVTLSCSPISGHRSVSWYQQTPGQGLQFLFEYFSETQRNKGNFPGRFSGRQFSNSRSEMNVSTLELGDSALYLCASSLGDRGKAFFGQGTRLTVV.

This chain links TRBV4-1 with TRBJ2-7, with D hard to call. V gave up 1 base and J gave up 3 bases, with 7 bases separating them. This CDR3 contains 13 residues. CDR1 MGHRA and CDR2 YSYEKL come from the germline V gene. In DNA, the CDR3 is TGCGCCAGCAGCCAAGTAATTAACTACGAGCAGTACTTC. It codes for CASSQVINYEQYF.

The chain uses TRBV6-4 and TRBJ2-1; TRBD2 matches 12 bases. With 1 base clipped from V and 10 bases from J, the junction kept 11 bases outside the gene matches. Germline CDR1 and CDR2: MRHNA and SNTAGT. The CDR3 is 17 residues long. The CDR3 region has the DNA TGTGCCAGCAGTGACTATCCCGGACTAGCGGGGTCTAAGGAGCAGTTCTTC. It codes for CASSDYPGLAGSKEQFF.

The chain joins TRBV20-1 to TRBJ2-7, with a tentative D call TRBD1 (5 bases). V lost 3 bases to trimming and J lost 5 bases, with 8 bases between them. The CDR3 has 11 amino acids. Germline lookup yields CDR1 DFQATT and CDR2 SNEGSKA (reference sequence). CDR3 DNA sequence: TGCAGTGCTAGGCAGGGTCACGAGCAGTACTTC. Protein sequence: CSARQGHEQYF.

The chain is built from TRBV6-5 and TRBJ1-3; TRBD1 is a possible D gene (5 bases). The CDR3 is 14 residues long. Germline loops: CDR1 MNHEY, CDR2 SVGAGI. The V end lost 0 bases, the J end lost 7 bases, and 10 bases lay between the germline ends. CDR3 bases: TGTGCCAGCAGTTACTCGACAGTGGGCAACACCATATATTTT. Its translation is CASSYSTVGNTIYF.

The chain has TRBV15 and TRBJ1-6; 8 positions agree with TRBD1. V shed 8 bases and J 8 bases; nucleotides not matched to a gene: 2. Germline values: CDR1 LNHNV, CDR2 YYDKDF (reference sequence). CDR3 size: 12 residues. For the CDR3, the DNA is TGTGCCACCGACAGGGGTGATTCACCCCTCCACTTT. Residues: CATDRGDSPLHF.

V usage is TRBV10-3 and J usage is TRBJ2-5; no firm D call. The germline V gene has CDR1 ENHRY and CDR2 SYGVKD. This CDR3 contains 15 residues. The V end was cut by 0 bases, the J end by 5 bases, with 13 bases between. In DNA, the CDR3 is TGTGCCATCAGTGAGTCTAGGCTAGGCGGCGAGACCCAGTACTTC. Amino acid sequence: CAISESRLGGETQYF.

V is TRBV4-1 and J is TRBJ2-5; D unresolved. This CDR3 contains 12 residues. V was clipped by 3 bases and J by 1 base, with 3 bases between them. Germline CDR1 MGHRA, CDR2 YSYEKL. The CDR3 sequence: CASSHFQETQYF. The CDR3 nucleotides are TGCGCCAGCAGCCACTTCCAAGAGACCCAGTACTTC.

The CDR3 DNA is TGTGCCAGTAAAACGCCCGGCGGGAATAGGGGTGGCTACACCTTC. It codes for CASKTPGGNRGGYTF. This sequence joins TRBV5-6 and TRBJ1-2; a weak D match, TRBD1 (5 bases). This CDR3 has 15 amino acids. The germline V and J ends were trimmed by 8 bases and 7 bases, with 24 bases remaining between them. Germline CDR1 reads SGHDT; CDR2 reads YYEEEE.

The chain couples TRBV7-9 to TRBJ1-1; D is unclear. The ends were cut back, 8 bases at V and 4 bases at J, with 11 bases in the middle. The CDR3 covers 12 residues. Germline V lookup: CDR1 SEHNR, CDR2 FQNEAQ (reference sequence). The CDR3 protein is CASGGSGTEAFF. CDR3 sequence (DNA): TGTGCCAGCGGAGGCTCAGGCACTGAAGCTTTCTTT.

This chain connects TRBV2 to TRBJ1-1; 7 bases map to TRBD1. Germline V gene data show CDR1 as SNHLY and CDR2 as FYNNEI. There are 14 residues in the CDR3. J gave up 2 bases and V 7 bases, and 7 bases lay outside the gene matches. The CDR3 here is CASTRTGVNTEAFF. The CDR3 DNA reads as TGTGCCAGCACTAGGACAGGAGTAAACACTGAAGCTTTCTTT.

The rearrangement joins TRBV15 to TRBJ2-7, with 7 bases matching TRBD2. Unmatched junction bases numbered 13, after V lost 1 base and J lost 7 bases. Germline values: CDR1 LNHNV, CDR2 YYDKDF (reference sequence). The CDR3 is 16 amino acids. CDR3 DNA: TGTGCCACCAGCAGAGGTGGGCTCGGGGCCGGGGGGGAGCAGTACTTC. It is translated as CATSRGGLGAGGEQYF.

The chain recombines TRBV7-9 with TRBJ1-2; 7 nucleotides line up with TRBD1. Germline loops: CDR1 SEHNR, CDR2 FQNEAQ (reference sequence). The CDR3 sequence is 15 residues long. J was trimmed by 5 bases and V by 1 base; bases with no gene match: 7. CDR3 protein: CASSLGTGKGYGYTF. The CDR3 DNA is TGTGCCAGCAGCTTAGGGACAGGAAAAGGTTATGGCTACACCTTC.

The genes are TRBV2 and TRBJ2-1; weak D call: TRBD2 (6 bases). This CDR3 contains 14 residues. Germline-derived CDR1 and CDR2 are SNHLY and FYNNEI. V was cut by 5 bases and J by 8 bases, with 16 bases left in between. DNA of the CDR3: TGTGCCAGCAGTTGGGGGACTCCCCGGGATGAGCAGTTCTTC. It encodes CASSWGTPRDEQFF.